Shown below are 11 T cell receptor beta chains from a single sample sequenced in a study of cytomegalovirus exposure and HLA in healthy donors. PCR was performed using 60 Vbeta and 13 Jbeta primers. Sequencing was performed with immunoSEQ multiplex PCR; in TCRdb, only in-frame clones are kept and a portion is missing. The sample has approximately 100,000 clones, 60% to 80% seen once. Material: PBMCs. These receptors all stem from a female donor in good health and CMV-seronegative.

This clone appeared a single time. This sequence joins TRBV7-2 and TRBJ2-3; 13 bases align to TRBD2. The CDR3 consists of 19 residues. Germline V gene lookup returns CDR1 SGHTA and CDR2 FQGNSA. The V segment lost 0 bases and the J segment 1 base; nucleotides outside the gene matches: 7. The DNA of the CDR3 is TGTGCCAGCAGCTTAGCCGGGACTAGCGGGGTCGGGCGCACAGATACGCAGTATTTT. Its protein product is CASSLAGTSGVGRTDTQYF.

The chain combines TRBV7-2 with TRBJ2-7; 10 positions agree with TRBD1. This CDR3 region has 15 residues. V shed 5 bases, J shed 3 bases, and the junction held 7 bases outside the gene matches. Germline CDR1 is SGHTA and CDR2 is FQGNSA. CDR3 bases: TGTGCCAGCAGCCCGGGACAGGGGTTTTTCTACGAGCAGTACTTC. Amino acid sequence: CASSPGQGFFYEQYF.

This clone appeared once. The chain recombines TRBV7-9 with TRBJ2-3; 13 positions agree with TRBD2. Trimming cost V 5 bases and J 10 bases; bases outside gene matches: 6. CDR3 length: 14 amino acids. The germline gives CDR1 SEHNR, CDR2 FQNEAQ (reference sequence). CDR3 sequence: CASSALAGGLAQYF. CDR3 coding DNA: TGTGCCAGCAGCGCACTAGCGGGAGGGCTCGCGCAGTATTTT.

The rearrangement joins TRBV7-8 to TRBJ1-2; unclear D gene. V lost 8 bases, J lost 2 bases, and 12 bases lay in between. The CDR3 extends over 13 amino acids. Germline-derived CDR1 and CDR2 are SGHVS and FQNEAQ. The CDR3 here is CASAPTANYGYTF. The CDR3 DNA reads TGTGCCAGCGCCCCAACAGCAAACTATGGCTACACCTTC.

In regard to this clone: A read error may account for a junction end that differs from germline. The chain has TRBV9 and TRBJ1-2; D is perhaps TRBD1 (5 bases). Germline lookup yields CDR1 SGDLS and CDR2 YYNGEE. The CDR3 has 13 amino acids. CDR3 region: CASSVVFGGEYSF. The CDR3 DNA follows: TGTGCCAGCAGCGTAGTGTTTGGGGGGGAGTACTCCTTC.

This chain joins TRBV6-1 and TRBJ2-7; 9 bases are shared with TRBD1. V lost 7 bases, J lost 6 bases, and 10 bases stayed unmatched. Germline CDR1 reads MNHNS; CDR2 reads SASEGT. The CDR3 runs to 14 residues. CDR3: CASTPQGASGEQYF. CDR3 coding DNA: TGTGCCAGCACCCCACAGGGGGCTTCTGGCGAGCAGTACTTC.

Details on this clone: This sample includes further DNA sequences coding for the same CDR3. The chain has TRBV9 and TRBJ1-2; no clear D. This CDR3 has 12 amino acids. The germline V and J ends were trimmed by 0 bases and 4 bases, with 4 bases remaining between them. The germline V gene encodes CDR1 SGDLS and CDR2 YYNGEE. The CDR3 nucleotides read TGTGCCAGCAGCGTAGCGGGCTATGGCTACACCTTC. It translates to CASSVAGYGYTF.

V gene TRBV6-1 combines with J gene TRBJ1-5, with D maybe TRBD1 (6 bases). The V gene lost 4 bases and the J gene lost 2 bases, with 15 bases spanning the gap. CDR3 length equals 16 residues. The germline V gene has CDR1 MNHNS and CDR2 SASEGT. CDR3 protein: CASSGHGGRGNQPQHF. The CDR3 DNA is TGTGCCAGCAGTGGCCACGGGGGGCGCGGCAATCAGCCCCAGCATTTT.

The V gene is TRBV7-3, the J gene TRBJ1-1; no firm D call. The CDR3 is 13 amino acids. Trimming shortened V by 2 bases and J by 3 bases, and 7 bases separated the two germline ends. Germline CDR1 and CDR2: SGHTA and FQGTGA. The DNA of the CDR3 is TGTGCCAGCAGCTTATTTCAGGACACTGAAGCTTTCTTT. It translates to CASSLFQDTEAFF.

The rearrangement uses TRBV12-5 and TRBJ1-1; D is possibly TRBD1 (6 bases). The CDR3 runs 16 residues. The germline V gene has CDR1 LGHNT and CDR2 FRNRAP. The V gene lost 5 bases and the J gene lost 1 base, with 17 bases spanning the gap. The CDR3, as DNA: TGTGCTAGTGGTCTACACCCCGGGACACGGAACACTGAAGCTTTCTTT. Amino acids: CASGLHPGTRNTEAFF.

The chain has TRBV7-6 and TRBJ2-2; possibly TRBD2 for D (6 bases). There are 15 residues in the CDR3. Per the germline V gene, CDR1 is SGHVS and CDR2 is FNYEAQ. The ends were cut back, 2 bases at V and 5 bases at J, with 12 bases in the middle. CDR3 amino acids: CASSLNSGGTGELFF. The CDR3 DNA is TGTGCCAGCAGCTTAAACTCTGGGGGGACCGGGGAGCTGTTTTTT.